This T cell receptor beta chain is drawn from a study of blood T cell repertoires in COVID-19. Study in general: COVID-19 samples collected from the United States, Italy and Spain covered acute and convalescent phases.

Enrolled through a virtual design, the participants were between 18 and 89 years of age and came from 24 US areas. Trimming removed 5 bases from V and 0 bases from J, with 17 bases in between. Germline V gives CDR1 SGHTS, CDR2 YDEGEE. This CDR3 is 16 amino acids long. Per the original methods: By means of reference gene primer amplification, nucleated cell counts were estimated. Sequenced by immunoSEQ multiplex PCR; TCRdb stores in-frame clones only, minus some. V and J calls and clone size follow that table, whereas D and trimming were derived from the DNA. The sample gives 380,000 or so clones, approximately 89% of which show up once; approximately 1.3% is in the top ten. This clone was observed a few times.

Material: PBMCs or T cells enriched from blood (not recorded which). The receptor was isolated from a man under 40 who had recovered from COVID-19. The J gene is TRBJ1-1, the V gene TRBV5-8, with TRBD1 as a possible D gene (5 bases). In DNA, the CDR3 is TGTGCCAGCAGAGTGGGGCAGGAATTCATGAACACTGAAGCTTTCTTT. Protein product: CASRVGQEFMNTEAFF.